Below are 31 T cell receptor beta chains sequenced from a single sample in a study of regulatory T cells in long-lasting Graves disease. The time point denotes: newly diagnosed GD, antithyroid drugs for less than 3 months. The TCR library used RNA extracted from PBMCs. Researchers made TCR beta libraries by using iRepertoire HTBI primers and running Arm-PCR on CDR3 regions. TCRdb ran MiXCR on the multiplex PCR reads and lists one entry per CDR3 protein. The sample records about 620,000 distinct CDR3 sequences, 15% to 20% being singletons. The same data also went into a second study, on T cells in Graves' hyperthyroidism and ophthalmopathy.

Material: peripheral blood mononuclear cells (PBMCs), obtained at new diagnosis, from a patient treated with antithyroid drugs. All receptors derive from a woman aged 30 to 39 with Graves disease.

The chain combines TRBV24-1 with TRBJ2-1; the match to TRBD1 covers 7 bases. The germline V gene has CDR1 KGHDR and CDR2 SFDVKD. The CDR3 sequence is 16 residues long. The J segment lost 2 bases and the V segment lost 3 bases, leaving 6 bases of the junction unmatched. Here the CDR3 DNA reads TGTGCCACCAGTGATACCAAACAGGGGACCTACAATGAGCAGTTCTTC. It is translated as CATSDTKQGTYNEQFF.

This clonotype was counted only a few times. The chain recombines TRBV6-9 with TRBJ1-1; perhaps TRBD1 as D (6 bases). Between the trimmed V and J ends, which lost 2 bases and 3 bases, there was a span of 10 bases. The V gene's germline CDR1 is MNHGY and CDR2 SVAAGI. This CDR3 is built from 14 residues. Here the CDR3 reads CASSYGQTYTEAFF. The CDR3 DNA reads TGTGCCAGCAGTTATGGACAGACCTACACTGAAGCTTTCTTT.

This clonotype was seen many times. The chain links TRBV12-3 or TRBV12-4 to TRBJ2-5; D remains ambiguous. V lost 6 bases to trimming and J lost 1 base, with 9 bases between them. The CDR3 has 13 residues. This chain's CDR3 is CASSQQFQETQYF. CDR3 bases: TGTGCCAGCAGCCAACAGTTCCAAGAGACCCAGTACTTC.

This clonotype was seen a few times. The chain's CDR3 is CAWNRILSGNTIYF. The CDR3 DNA sequence: TGTGCCTGGAACAGGATACTCTCTGGAAACACCATATATTTT. The genes are TRBV30 and TRBJ1-3; the D gene is possibly TRBD1 (5 bases). This CDR3 is 14 amino acids long. V lost 4 bases to trimming and J lost 0 bases, with 10 bases between them. The V gene's germline CDR1 is GTSNPN and CDR2 SVGIG (reference sequence). Complete variable domain (other parts from reference TRBV30 and TRBJ1-3): SQTIHQWPATLVQPVGSPLSLECTVEGTSNPNLYWYRQAAGRGLQLLFYSVGIGQISSEVPQNLSASRPQDRQFILSSKKLLLSDSGFYLCAWNRILSGNTIYFGEGSWLTVV.

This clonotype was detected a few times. The CDR3 DNA is TGTGCCAGCTCATCCGATTTTATCCAAACACTCACGCTAAGCGAGCAGTACTTC. Amino acids: CASSSDFIQTLTLSEQYF. The chain employs TRBV18 and TRBJ2-7; D is uncertain. The germline gives CDR1 KGHSH, CDR2 LQKENI. The CDR3 contains 18 residues. V was cut by 5 bases and J by 6 bases, with 29 bases left in between.

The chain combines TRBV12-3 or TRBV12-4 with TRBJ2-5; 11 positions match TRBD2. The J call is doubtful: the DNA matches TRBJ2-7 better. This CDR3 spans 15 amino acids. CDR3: CASSKSLAGVPEQYF. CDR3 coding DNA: TGTGCCAGCAGTAAATCACTAGCGGGAGTACCCGAGCAGTACTTC.

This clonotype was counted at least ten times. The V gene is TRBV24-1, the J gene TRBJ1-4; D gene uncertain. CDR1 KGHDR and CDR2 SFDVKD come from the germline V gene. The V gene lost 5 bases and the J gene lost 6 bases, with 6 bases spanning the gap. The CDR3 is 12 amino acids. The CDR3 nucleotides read TGTGCCACCAGTGGGATCGATGAAAAACTGTTTTTT. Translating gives CATSGIDEKLFF.

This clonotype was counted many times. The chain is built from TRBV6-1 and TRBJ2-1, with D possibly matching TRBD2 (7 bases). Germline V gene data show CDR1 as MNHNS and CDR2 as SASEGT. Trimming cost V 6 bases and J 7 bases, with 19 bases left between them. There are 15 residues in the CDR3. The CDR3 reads CASSIQGGSLNEQFF. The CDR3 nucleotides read TGTGCCAGCAGCATACAGGGAGGGTCCCTTAATGAGCAGTTCTTC.

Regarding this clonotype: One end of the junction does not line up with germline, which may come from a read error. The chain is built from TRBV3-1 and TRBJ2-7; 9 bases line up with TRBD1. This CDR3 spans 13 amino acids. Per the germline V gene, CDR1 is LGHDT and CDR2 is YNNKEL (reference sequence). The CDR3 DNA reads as TGTGCCGCTGGGGACAGGGCCTCCTACGAGCAGCACTTC. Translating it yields CAAGDRASYEQHF.

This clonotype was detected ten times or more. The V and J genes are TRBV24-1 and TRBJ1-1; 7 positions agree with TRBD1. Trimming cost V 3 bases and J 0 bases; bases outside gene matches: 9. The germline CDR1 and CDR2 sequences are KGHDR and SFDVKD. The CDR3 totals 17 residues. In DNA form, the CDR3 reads TGTGCCACCAGTGATGCGGGGGGGGACAGCTTGAACACTGAAGCTTTCTTT. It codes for CATSDAGGDSLNTEAFF.

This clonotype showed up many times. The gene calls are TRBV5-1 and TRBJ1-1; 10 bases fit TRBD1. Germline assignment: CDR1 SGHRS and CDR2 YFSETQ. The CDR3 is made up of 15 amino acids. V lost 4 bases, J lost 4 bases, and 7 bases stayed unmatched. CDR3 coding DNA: TGCGCCAGCAGCAATAGACAGGGGGCCTCCACTGAAGCTTTCTTT. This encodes CASSNRQGASTEAFF.

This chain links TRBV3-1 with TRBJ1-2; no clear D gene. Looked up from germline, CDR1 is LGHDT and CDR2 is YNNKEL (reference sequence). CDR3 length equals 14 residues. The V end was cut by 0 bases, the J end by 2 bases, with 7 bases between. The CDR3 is CASSQDEENYGYTF. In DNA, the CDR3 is TGTGCCAGCAGCCAAGATGAGGAAAACTATGGCTACACCTTC.

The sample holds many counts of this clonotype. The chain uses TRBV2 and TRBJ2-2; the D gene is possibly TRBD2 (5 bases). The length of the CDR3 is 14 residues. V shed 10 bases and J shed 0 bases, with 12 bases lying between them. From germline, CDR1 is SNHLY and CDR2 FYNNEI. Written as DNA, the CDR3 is TGTGCCACCAGAAGCGGTTCGAACACCGGGGAGCTGTTTTTT. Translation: CATRSGSNTGELFF.

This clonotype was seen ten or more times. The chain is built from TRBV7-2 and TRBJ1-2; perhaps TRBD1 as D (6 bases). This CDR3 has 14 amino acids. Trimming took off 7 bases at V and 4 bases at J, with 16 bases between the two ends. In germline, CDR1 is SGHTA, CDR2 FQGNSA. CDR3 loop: CASNDRGGRYGYTF. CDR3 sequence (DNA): TGTGCCAGCAACGACCGGGGGGGCCGCTATGGCTACACCTTC.

The CDR3 nucleotides read TGTGCCACTCGGACTAGCGGGAGCAGTCCGCAGTTCTTC. It translates to CATRTSGSSPQFF. The chain employs TRBV24-1 and TRBJ2-1; 13 positions match TRBD2. The CDR3 runs 13 residues. From germline, CDR1 is KGHDR and CDR2 SFDVKD. The V segment lost 10 bases and the J segment 12 bases; nucleotides outside the gene matches: 8.

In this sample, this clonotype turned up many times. Here the CDR3 DNA reads TGCAGTGTAAGCTCTGGAAACACCATATATTTT. As protein: CSVSSGNTIYF. The chain has TRBV20-1 and TRBJ1-3; D unresolved. V was clipped by 7 bases and J by 0 bases, with 4 bases between them. Germline V gives CDR1 DFQATT, CDR2 SNEGSKA (reference sequence). This CDR3 region has 11 residues.

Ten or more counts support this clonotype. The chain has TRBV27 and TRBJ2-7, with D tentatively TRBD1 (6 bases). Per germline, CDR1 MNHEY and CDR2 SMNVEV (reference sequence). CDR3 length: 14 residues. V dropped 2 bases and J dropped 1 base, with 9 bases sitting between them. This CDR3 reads CASSLLRGSYEQYF. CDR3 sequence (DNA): TGTGCCAGCAGTTTACTCAGGGGTTCCTACGAGCAGTACTTC.

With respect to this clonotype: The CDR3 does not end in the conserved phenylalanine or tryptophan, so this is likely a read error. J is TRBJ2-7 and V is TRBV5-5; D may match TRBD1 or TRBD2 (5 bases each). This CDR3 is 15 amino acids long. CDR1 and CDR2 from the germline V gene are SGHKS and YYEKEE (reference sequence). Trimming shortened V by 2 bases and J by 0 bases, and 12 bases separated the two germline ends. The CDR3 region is CASSFTRGSSYEQYL. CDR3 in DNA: TGTGCCAGCAGCTTTACGAGGGGATCCTCCTACGAGCAGTACCTC.

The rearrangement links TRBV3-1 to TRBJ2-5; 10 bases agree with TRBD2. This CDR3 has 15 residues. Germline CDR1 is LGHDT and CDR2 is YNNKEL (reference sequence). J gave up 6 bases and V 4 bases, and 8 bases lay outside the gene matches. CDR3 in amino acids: CASSPTGTSEKTQYF. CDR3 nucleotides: TGTGCCAGCAGCCCGACCGGGACTAGCGAAAAGACCCAGTACTTC.

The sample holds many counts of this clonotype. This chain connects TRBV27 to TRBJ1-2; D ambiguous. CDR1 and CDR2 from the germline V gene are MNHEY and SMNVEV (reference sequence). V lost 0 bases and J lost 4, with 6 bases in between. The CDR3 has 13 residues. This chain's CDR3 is CASSLSSTYGYTF. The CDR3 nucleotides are TGTGCCAGCAGTTTATCGTCGACCTATGGCTACACCTTC.

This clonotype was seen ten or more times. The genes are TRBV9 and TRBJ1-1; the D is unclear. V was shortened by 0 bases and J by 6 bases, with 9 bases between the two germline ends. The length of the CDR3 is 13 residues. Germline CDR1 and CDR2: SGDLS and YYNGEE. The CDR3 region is CASSVGFGAEAFF. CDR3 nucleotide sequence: TGTGCCAGCAGCGTAGGTTTCGGCGCTGAAGCTTTCTTT.

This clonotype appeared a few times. The CDR3 spells CASSYSLLAHDYGYTF. The CDR3 region has the DNA TGTGCCAGCAGTTACTCTCTTTTGGCTCATGACTATGGCTACACCTTC. The V gene is TRBV6-2 or TRBV6-3, the J gene TRBJ1-2; D is undetermined. The CDR3 covers 16 residues. V was clipped by 0 bases and J by 3 bases, with 14 bases between them. The germline gives CDR1 MNHEY, CDR2 SVGEGT.

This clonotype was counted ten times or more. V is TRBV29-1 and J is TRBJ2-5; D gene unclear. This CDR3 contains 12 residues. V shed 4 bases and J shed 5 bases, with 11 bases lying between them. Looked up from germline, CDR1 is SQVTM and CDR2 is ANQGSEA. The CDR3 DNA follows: TGCAGCGTTGTGGTTTTCAGGGAGACCCAGTACTTC. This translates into CSVVVFRETQYF.

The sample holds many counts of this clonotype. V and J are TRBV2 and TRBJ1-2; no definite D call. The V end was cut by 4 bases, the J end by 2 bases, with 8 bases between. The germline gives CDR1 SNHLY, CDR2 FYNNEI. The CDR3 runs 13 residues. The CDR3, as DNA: TGTGCCAGCAGTGTAGGAGAGAACTATGGCTACACCTTC. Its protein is CASSVGENYGYTF.

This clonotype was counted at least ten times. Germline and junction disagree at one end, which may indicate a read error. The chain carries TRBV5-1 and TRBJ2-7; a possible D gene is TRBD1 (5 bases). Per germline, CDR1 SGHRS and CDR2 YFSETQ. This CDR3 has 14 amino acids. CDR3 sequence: CASSLQALSYEQYF. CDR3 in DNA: TGTGCCAGCAGTTTACAGGCCTTGTCCTACGAGCAGTACTTC.

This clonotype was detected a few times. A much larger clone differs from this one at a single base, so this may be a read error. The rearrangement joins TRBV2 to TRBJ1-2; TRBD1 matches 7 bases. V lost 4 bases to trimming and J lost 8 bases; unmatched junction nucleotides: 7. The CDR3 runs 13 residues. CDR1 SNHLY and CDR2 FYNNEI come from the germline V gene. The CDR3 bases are TGTGCCAGCAGTGTCGAGGGGGCAAACGGCTACACCTTC. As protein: CASSVEGANGYTF.

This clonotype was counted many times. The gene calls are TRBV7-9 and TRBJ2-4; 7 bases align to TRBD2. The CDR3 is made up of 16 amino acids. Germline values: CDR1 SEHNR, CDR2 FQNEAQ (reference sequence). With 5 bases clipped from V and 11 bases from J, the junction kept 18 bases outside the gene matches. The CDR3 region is CASSRTITGTMSVQYF. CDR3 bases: TGTGCCAGCAGCCGCACAATTACCGGGACTATGAGCGTTCAGTACTTC.

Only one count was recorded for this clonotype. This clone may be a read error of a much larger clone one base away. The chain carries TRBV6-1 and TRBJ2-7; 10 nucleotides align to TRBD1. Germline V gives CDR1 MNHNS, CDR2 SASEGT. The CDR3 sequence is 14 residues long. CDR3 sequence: CASTAGTGAYEQHF. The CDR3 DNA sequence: TGTGCCAGCACAGCCGGGACAGGGGCCTACGAGCAGCACTTC.

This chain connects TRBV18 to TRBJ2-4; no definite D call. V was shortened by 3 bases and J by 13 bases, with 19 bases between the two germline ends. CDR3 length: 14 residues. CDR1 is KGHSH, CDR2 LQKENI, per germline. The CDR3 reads CASSPLDGSAEQYF. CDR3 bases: TGTGCCAGCTCACCTTTGGACGGATCCGCGGAGCAGTACTTC.

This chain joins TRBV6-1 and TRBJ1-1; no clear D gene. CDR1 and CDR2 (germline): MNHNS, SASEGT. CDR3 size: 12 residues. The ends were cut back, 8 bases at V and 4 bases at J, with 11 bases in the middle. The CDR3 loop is CASASRVTEAFF. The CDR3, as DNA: TGTGCCAGCGCAAGCCGCGTCACTGAAGCTTTCTTT.

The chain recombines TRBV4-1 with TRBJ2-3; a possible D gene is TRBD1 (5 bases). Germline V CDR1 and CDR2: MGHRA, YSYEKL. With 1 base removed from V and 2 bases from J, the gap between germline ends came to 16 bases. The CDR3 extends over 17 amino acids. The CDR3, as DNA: TGCGCCAGCAGCCAAGCAATAGGGCGGACATACACAGATACGCAGTATTTT. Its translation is CASSQAIGRTYTDTQYF.